This T cell receptor beta chain was sequenced during a study of blood T cell repertoires in COVID-19. Background on the study: The origin of the acute and convalescent COVID-19 samples was the United States, Italy and Spain. Sample material is recorded as cDNA or gDNA derived from T cells, B-cell-depleted T cells, or PBMCs.

Germline V gives CDR1 SGDLS, CDR2 YYNGEE. The trim removed 2 bases at V and 6 bases at J, leaving 7 bases unmatched. This CDR3 comprises 15 residues. As processed by the authors: Reference gene primers were amplified, and this amplification served to estimate nucleated cell counts. This table comes from immunoSEQ multiplex PCR, and its TCRdb copy is limited to in-frame clones, with some not included. V and J calls and clone size are as listed in that table; D and trimming were resolved from the DNA. The data contain more than 90,000 clones, around 86% of them singletons. Sequencing was done on a sample of peripheral blood. The chain employs TRBV9 and TRBJ1-5, with 8 nucleotides matching TRBD1. The TCR comes from a man aged 65-85 years with acute or convalescent COVID-19. The CDR3 nucleotides read TGTGCCAGCAGCGTCGGGACAGGCGGTGGTCAGCCCCAGCATTTT. The encoded protein is CASSVGTGGGQPQHF.